This T cell receptor beta chain was observed in a study of blood T cell repertoires in COVID-19. With 5 bases clipped from V and 9 bases from J, the junction kept 1 base outside the gene matches. The CDR3 totals 13 residues. Germline values: CDR1 SNHLY, CDR2 FYNNEI. Clones were read by immunoSEQ multiplex PCR, and TCRdb kept only the in-frame ones, dropping some. Of about 83,000 clones in the sample, around nine tenths are singletons; the top ten hold less than 6.5%. V is TRBV2 and J is TRBJ2-1; TRBD2 matches at 13 bases. The sequencing sample was made of peripheral blood. The sequence was obtained from a man in his 60s with acute or convalescent COVID-19. CDR3 region: CASSRTSGGEQFF. For the CDR3, the DNA is TGTGCCAGCAGTAGGACTAGCGGGGGTGAGCAGTTCTTC.